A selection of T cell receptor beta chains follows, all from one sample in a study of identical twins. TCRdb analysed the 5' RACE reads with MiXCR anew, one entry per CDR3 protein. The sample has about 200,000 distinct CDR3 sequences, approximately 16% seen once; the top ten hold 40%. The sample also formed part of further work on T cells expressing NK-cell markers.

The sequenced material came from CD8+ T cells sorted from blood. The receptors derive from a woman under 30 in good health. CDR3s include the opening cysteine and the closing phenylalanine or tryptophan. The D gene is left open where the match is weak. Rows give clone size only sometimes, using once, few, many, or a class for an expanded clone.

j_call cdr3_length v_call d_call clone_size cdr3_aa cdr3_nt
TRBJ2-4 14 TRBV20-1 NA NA CSASPEPGENIQYF TGCAGTGCTAGCCCCGAGCCAGGAGAAAACATTCAGTACTTC
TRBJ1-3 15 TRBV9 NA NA CASTSTGSSGNTIYF TGTGCCAGCACATCTACAGGGAGCTCTGGAAACACCATATATTTT
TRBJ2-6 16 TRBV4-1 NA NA CASSQDPGAGANVLTF TGCGCCAGCAGCCAAGACCCCGGGGCTGGGGCCAACGTCCTGACTTTC
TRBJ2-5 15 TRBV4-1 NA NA CASSQESGPQETQYF TGCGCCAGCAGCCAAGAATCCGGGCCCCAAGAGACCCAGTACTTC
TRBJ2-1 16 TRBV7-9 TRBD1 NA CASSSLTGAIYNEQFF TGTGCCAGCAGCTCCTTGACAGGGGCTATCTACAATGAGCAGTTCTTC
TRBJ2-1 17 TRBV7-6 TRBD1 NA CASSLGTGGISYNEQFF TGTGCCAGCAGCTTGGGGACAGGGGGAATCTCCTACAATGAGCAGTTCTTC
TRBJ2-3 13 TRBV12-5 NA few CASGLYSTDTQYF TGTGCTAGTGGTTTATACAGCACAGATACGCAGTATTTT
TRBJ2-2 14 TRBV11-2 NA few CASSLVDYTGELFF TGTGCCAGCAGCTTAGTCGATTACACCGGGGAGCTGTTTTTT
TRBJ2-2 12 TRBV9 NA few CASSGLTGELFF TGTGCCAGCAGCGGATTGACCGGGGAGCTGTTTTTT
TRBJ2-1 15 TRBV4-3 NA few CASSQKGASYNEQFF TGCGCCAGCAGCCAAAAAGGGGCATCCTACAATGAGCAGTTCTTC
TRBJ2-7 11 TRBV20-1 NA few CSAEGRYEQYF TGCAGTGCGGAAGGGCGATACGAGCAGTACTTC
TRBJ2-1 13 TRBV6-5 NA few CASSSNRVNEQFF TGTGCCAGCAGTTCAAACAGGGTTAATGAGCAGTTCTTC
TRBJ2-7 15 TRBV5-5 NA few CASSLFDRISYEQYF TGTGCCAGCAGCTTATTTGACAGGATTTCCTACGAGCAGTACTTC
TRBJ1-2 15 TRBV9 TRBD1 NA CASSVWDRNTGGYTF TGTGCCAGCAGCGTCTGGGACAGGAACACGGGAGGCTACACCTTC
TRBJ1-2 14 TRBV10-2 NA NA CASNQALEGYGYTF TGCGCCAGCAACCAGGCATTAGAAGGGTATGGCTACACCTTC